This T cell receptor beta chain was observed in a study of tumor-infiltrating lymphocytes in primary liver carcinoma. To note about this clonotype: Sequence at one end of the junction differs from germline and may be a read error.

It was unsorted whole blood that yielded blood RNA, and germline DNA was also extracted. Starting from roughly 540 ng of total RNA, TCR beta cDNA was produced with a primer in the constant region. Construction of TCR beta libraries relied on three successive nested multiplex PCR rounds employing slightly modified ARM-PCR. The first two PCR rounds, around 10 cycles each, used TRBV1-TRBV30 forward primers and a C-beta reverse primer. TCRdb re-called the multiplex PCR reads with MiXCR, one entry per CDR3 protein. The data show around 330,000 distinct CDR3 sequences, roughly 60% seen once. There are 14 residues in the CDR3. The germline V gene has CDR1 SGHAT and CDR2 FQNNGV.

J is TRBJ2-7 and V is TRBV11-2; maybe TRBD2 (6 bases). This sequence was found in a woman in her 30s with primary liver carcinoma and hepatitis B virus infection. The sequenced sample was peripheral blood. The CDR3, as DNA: TGTACCAGCAGCTTACATACTAGCTACTACAAGCAGTACTTC. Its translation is CTSSLHTSYYKQYF.